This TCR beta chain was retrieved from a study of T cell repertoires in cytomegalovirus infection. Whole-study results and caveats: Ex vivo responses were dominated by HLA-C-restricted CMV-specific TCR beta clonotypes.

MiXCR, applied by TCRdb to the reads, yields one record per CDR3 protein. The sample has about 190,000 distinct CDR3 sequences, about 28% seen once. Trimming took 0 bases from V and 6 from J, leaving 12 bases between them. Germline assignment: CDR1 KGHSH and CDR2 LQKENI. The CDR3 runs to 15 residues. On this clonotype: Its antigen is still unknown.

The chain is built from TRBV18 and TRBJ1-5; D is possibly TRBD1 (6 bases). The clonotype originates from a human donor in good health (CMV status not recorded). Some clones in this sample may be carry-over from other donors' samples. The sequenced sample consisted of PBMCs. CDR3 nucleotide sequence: TGTGCCAGCTCACCACCGGGGGGGCAGGCTCAGCCCCAGCATTTT. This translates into CASSPPGGQAQPQHF.